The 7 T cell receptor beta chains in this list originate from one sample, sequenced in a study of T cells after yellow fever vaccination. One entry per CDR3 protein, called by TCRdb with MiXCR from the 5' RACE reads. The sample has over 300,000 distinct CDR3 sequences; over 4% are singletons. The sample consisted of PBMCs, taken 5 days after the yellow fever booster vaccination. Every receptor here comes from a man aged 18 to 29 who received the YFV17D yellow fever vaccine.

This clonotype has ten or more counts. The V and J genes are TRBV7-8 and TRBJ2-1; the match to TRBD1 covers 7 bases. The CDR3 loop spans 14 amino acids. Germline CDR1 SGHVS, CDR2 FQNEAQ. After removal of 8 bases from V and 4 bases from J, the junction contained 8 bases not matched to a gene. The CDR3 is CASQQGTAYNEQFF. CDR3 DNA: TGTGCCAGCCAACAAGGGACAGCATACAATGAGCAGTTCTTC.

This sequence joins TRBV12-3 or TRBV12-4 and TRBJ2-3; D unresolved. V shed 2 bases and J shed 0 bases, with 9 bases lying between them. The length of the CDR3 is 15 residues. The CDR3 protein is CASSLMWVSTDTQYF. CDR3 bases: TGTGCCAGCAGTTTAATGTGGGTTAGCACAGATACGCAGTATTTT.

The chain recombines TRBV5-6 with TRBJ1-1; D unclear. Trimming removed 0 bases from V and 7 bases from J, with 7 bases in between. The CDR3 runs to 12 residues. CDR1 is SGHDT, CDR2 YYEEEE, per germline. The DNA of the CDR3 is TGTGCCAGCAGCTTGGCCGCTAATGAAGCTTTCTTT. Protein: CASSLAANEAFF.

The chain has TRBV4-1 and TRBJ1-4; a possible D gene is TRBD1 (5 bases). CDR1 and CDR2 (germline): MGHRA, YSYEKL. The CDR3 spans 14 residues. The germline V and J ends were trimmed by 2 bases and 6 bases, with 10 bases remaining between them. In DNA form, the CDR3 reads TGCGCCAGCAGCCAACAGGGAAGGGATGAAAAACTGTTTTTT. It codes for CASSQQGRDEKLFF.

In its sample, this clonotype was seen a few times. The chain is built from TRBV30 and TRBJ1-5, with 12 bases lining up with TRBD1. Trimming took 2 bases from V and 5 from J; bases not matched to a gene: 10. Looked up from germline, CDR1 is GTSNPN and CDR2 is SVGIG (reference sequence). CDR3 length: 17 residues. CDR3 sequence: CAWSFSSGTGGYQPQHF. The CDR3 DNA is TGTGCCTGGAGTTTTTCCTCCGGGACAGGGGGCTATCAGCCCCAGCATTTT.

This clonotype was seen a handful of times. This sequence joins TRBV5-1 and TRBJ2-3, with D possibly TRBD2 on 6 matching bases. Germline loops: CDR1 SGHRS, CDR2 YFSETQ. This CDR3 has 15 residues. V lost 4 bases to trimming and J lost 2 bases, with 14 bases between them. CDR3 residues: CASSPGRGNTDTQYF. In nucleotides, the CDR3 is TGCGCCAGCAGCCCGGGACGGGGGAACACAGATACGCAGTATTTT. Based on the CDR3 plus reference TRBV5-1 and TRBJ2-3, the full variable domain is KAGVTQTPRYLIKTRGQQVTLSCSPISGHRSVSWYQQTPGQGLQFLFEYFSETQRNKGNFPGRFSGRQFSNSRSEMNVSTLELGDSALYLCASSPGRGNTDTQYFGPGTRLTVL.

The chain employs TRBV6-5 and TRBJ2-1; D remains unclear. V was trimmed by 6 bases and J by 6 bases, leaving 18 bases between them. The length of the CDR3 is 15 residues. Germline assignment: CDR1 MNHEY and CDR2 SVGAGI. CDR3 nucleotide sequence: TGTGCCAGCAGAAGACACGGTTTAATTTCCAATGAGCAGTTCTTC. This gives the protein CASRRHGLISNEQFF.